The TCR beta chain under discussion was sequenced for a study of blood T cell repertoires in COVID-19. The repertoire was sequenced with immunoSEQ multiplex PCR; TCRdb's copy has only in-frame clones and lacks some. The sample lists 200,000 or so clones; 70% to 90% were seen once. V was clipped by 4 bases and J by 0 bases; unmatched bases: 7. The CDR3 covers 16 residues. Germline assignment: CDR1 SGHDT and CDR2 YYEEEE. Source material: peripheral blood. The V and J genes are TRBV5-6 and TRBJ2-1; 7 bases line up with TRBD2. The sequence came from a man aged 50 to 59 with COVID-19, enrolled during active disease. CDR3 amino acids: CASSGREGGSYNEQFF. The CDR3 DNA sequence: TGTGCCAGCAGCGGAAGGGAGGGTGGCTCCTACAATGAGCAGTTCTTC.